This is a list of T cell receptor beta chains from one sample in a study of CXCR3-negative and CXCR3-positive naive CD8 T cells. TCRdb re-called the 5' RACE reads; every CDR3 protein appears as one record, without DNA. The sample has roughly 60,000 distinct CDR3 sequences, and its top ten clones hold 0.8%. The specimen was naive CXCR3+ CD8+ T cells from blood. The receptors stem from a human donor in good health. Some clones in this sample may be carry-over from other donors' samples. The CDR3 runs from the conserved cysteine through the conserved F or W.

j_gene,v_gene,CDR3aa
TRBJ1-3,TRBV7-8,CASSLQGLSGNTIYF
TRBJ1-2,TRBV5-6,CASSSWSGPLGGYTF
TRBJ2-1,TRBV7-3,CASSLIAGDNEQLF
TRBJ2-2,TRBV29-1,CSVAGGPRSTGELFF
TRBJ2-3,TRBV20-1,CSARTGRFHTDTQYF
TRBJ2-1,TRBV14,CASSTLMGNEQFF
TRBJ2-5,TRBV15,CATEFPEKTQYF
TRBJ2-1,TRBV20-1,CSAMTGTSHNEQFF
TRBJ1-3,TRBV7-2,CASSFEGGTSGNTIYF
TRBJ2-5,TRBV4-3,CASSQGLAEETQYF
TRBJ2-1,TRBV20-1,CSARGEIVKSIYNEQFF
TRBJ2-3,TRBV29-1,CSVVASGSDTQYF
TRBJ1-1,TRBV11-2,CASSPGRLNTEAFF
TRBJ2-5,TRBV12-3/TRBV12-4,CASSPAGTQQETQYF
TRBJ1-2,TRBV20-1,CSGQPPNYYGYTF
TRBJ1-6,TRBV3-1,CASSLYRVSYNSPLHF
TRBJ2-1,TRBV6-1,CASSEASGLTANEQFF
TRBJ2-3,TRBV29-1,CSVNGADKSTDTQYF
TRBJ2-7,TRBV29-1,CSGGDGAYEQYF
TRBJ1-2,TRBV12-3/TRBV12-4,CASREATPLRGYTF
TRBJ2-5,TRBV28,CASSLEKGEPQETQYF
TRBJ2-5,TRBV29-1,CSVEGRVQETQYF
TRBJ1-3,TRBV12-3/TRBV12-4,CASSAGTAYSGNTIYF
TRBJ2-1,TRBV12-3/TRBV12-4,CASTTTEGYNEQFF
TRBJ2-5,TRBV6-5,CASSYSLAGGPYQETQYF
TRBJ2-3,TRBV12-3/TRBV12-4,CASSLMGALDTQYF
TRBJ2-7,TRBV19,CASSIVGGPAGEQYF
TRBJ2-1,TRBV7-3,CASSLGVGGYYNEQFF
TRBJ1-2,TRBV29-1,CSVYGTDGYTF
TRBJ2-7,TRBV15,CATSREPGDEQYF
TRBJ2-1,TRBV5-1,CASAAEVYNEQFF
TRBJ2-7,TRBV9,CASSPPDKHYEQYF
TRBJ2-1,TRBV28,CASSGQDTYNEQFF
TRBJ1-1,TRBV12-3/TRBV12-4,CASSFKPTTEAFF
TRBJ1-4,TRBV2,CASSEGKGTTNEKLFF